A selection of T cell receptor beta chains follows, all from one sample in a study of blood T cell repertoires in COVID-19. Data came from immunoSEQ multiplex PCR; TCRdb stores just in-frame clones and leaves some out. Of more than 350,000 clones listed, about 87% are singletons. Material for sequencing was PBMCs or T cells enriched from blood (not recorded which). These receptors were obtained from a woman aged 45-65 years who had recovered from COVID-19. CDR3s include the opening cysteine and the closing phenylalanine or tryptophan. Fields, in order: D gene, J gene, V gene, clone size, CDR3 DNA, CDR3 protein. D genes are given only for firm matches. Where a row states a size, it is once, few, many or the class of an expanded clone; other rows omit it.

D: NA; J: TRBJ2-2; V: TRBV19; size: once; DNA: TGTGCCAGTACCCAGGTGGAGGGTACCACCGGGGAGCTGTTTTTT; CDR3: CASTQVEGTTGELFF
D: TRBD1; J: TRBJ1-1; V: TRBV5-4; size: NA; DNA: TGTGCCAGCAGCTTGGGCAGGGGGACTGAAGCTTTCTTT; CDR3: CASSLGRGTEAFF
D: NA; J: TRBJ1-6; V: TRBV5-1; size: NA; DNA: TGCGCCAGCAGGATTCGGGAACACCCAAATTCACCCCTCCACTTT; CDR3: CASRIREHPNSPLHF
D: TRBD1; J: TRBJ1-1; V: TRBV2; size: NA; DNA: TGTGCCAGCAGTGAACGGGACAGGGGTTCGAGCACTGAAGCTTTCTTT; CDR3: CASSERDRGSSTEAFF
D: NA; J: TRBJ2-7; V: TRBV6-9; size: NA; DNA: TGTGCCAGCACCACTTGCGGCCGCAAAATTTACGAGCAGTACTTC; CDR3: CASTTCGRKIYEQYF
D: TRBD1; J: TRBJ2-3; V: TRBV9; size: NA; DNA: TGTGCCAGCAGCGTAGGAGACAGGGGGCGCGACCCATGGGATACGCAGTATTTT; CDR3: CASSVGDRGRDPWDTQYF
D: NA; J: TRBJ2-5; V: TRBV7-2; size: NA; DNA: TGTGCCAGCAGCTTAGGGATCCGGACAGAAAAAGAGACCCAGTACTTC; CDR3: CASSLGIRTEKETQYF
D: NA; J: TRBJ2-6; V: TRBV5-1; size: NA; DNA: TGCGCCAGCAGCCCCGCCAGGGGCCTTAGTTTCTCTGGGGCCAACGTCCTGACTTTC; CDR3: CASSPARGLSFSGANVLTF
D: TRBD1; J: TRBJ1-5; V: TRBV3-1/TRBV3-2; size: NA; DNA: TGTGCCAGCAGCCAAAGCAGGGGGCGCGGTCAGCCCCAGCATTTT; CDR3: CASSQSRGRGQPQHF
D: NA; J: TRBJ1-5; V: TRBV6-2/TRBV6-3; size: NA; DNA: TGTGCCAGCAGCCACAGCTATCAGCCCCAGCATTTT; CDR3: CASSHSYQPQHF